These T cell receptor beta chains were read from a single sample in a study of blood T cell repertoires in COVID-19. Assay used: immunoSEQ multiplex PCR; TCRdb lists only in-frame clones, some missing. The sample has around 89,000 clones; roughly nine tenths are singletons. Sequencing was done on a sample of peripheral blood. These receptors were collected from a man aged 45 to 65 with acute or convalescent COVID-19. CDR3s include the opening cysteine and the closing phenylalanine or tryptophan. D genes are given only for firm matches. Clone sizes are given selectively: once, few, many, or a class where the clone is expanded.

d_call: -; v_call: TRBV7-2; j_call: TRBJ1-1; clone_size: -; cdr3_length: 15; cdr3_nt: TGTGCCAGCAGACCTCCGACTCAGGGGAAAACTGAAGCTTTCTTT; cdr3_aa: CASRPPTQGKTEAFF
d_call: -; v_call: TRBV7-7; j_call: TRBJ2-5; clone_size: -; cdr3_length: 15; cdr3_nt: TGTGCCAGCAGCCCGTCGGCACAGCGGGTAGAGACCCAGTACTTC; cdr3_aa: CASSPSAQRVETQYF
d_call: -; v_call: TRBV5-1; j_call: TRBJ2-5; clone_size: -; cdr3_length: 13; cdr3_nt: TGCGCCAGCAGCTTGTCGAATCGGGAGACCCAGTACTTC; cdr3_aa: CASSLSNRETQYF
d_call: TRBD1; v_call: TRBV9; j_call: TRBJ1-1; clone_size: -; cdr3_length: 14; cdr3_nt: TGTGCCAGCAGCCCAAGGGACAGAAACACTGAAGCTTTCTTT; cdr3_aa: CASSPRDRNTEAFF
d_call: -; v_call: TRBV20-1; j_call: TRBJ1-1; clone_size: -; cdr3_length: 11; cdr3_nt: TGCAGTGCTAGAGTGCGTACTGAAGCTTTCTTT; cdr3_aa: CSARVRTEAFF
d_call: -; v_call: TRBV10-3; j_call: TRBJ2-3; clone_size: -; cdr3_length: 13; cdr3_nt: TGTGCCGTGGTTGGGGCAGACTCTGGTACGCAGTATTTT; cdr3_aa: CAVVGADSGTQYF
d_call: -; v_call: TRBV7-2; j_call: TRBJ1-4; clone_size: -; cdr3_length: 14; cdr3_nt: TGTGCCAGCAGCCCGGGACTAAACAATGAAAAACTGTTTTTT; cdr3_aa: CASSPGLNNEKLFF
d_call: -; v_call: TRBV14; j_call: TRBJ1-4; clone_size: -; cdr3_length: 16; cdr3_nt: TGTGCCAGCAGCCAAGTAGAAGGGGCGGCTAATGAAAAACTGTTTTTT; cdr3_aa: CASSQVEGAANEKLFF
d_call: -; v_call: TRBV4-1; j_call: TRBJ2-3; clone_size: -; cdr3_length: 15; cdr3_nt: TGCGCCAGCAGCCAAGCACGCGGGGCCGGAGATACGCAGTATTTT; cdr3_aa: CASSQARGAGDTQYF
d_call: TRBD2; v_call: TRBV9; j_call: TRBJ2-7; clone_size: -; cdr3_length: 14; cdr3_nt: TGTGCCAGCAGAGGTAGCGGGGGGCCGGGCGAGCAGTACTTC; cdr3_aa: CASRGSGGPGEQYF
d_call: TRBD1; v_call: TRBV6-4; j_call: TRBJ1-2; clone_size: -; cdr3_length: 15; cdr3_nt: TGTGCCAGCAGCTTACCGAGGGACAGGGGGGAGGGCTACACCTTC; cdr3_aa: CASSLPRDRGEGYTF
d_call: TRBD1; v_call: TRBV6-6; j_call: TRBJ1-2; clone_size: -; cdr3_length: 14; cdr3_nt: TGTGCCAGCAGTTACAGACAGGGTAACTATGGCTACACCTTC; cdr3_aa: CASSYRQGNYGYTF
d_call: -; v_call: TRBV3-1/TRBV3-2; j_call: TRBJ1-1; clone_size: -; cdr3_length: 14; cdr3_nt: TGTGCCAGCAGCTCGACAACGCCGAACACTGAAGCTTTCTTT; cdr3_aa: CASSSTTPNTEAFF
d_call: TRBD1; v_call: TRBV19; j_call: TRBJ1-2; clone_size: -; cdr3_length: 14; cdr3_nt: TGTGCCAGTAGTACCGGACAGGGGGAAACCGGCTACACCTTC; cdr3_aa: CASSTGQGETGYTF
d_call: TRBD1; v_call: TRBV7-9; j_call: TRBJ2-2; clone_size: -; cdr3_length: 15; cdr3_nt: TGTGCCAGCAGCTCGGGACAGGGGAACACCGGGGAGCTGTTTTTT; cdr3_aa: CASSSGQGNTGELFF
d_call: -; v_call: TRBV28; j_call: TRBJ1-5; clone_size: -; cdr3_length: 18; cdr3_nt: TGTGCCAGCAGTTCCGGGGGACTGATTCCTGATAGCAATCAGCCCCAGCATTTT; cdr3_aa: CASSSGGLIPDSNQPQHF
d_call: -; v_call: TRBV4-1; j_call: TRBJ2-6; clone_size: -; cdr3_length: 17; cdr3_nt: TGCGCCAGCAGCCAAGTGGGGGGGCCGCCCGGGGCCAACGTCCTGACTTTC; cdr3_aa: CASSQVGGPPGANVLTF
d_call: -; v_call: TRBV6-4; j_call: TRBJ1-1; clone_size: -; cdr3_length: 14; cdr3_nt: TGTGCCAGCAGTGACTCGAGCCATGGCACTGAAGCTTTCTTT; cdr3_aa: CASSDSSHGTEAFF
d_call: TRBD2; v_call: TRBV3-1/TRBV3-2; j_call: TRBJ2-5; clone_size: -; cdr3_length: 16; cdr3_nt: TGTGCCAGCAGCTTAGCGGGGGGGGTAAAGCAAGAGACCCAGTACTTC; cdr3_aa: CASSLAGGVKQETQYF
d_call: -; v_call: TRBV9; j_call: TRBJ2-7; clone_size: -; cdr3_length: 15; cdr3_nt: TGTGCCAGCAGCCCCGTTCTGGACAGTTACTACGAGCAGTACTTC; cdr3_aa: CASSPVLDSYYEQYF
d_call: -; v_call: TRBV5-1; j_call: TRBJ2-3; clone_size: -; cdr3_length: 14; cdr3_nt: TGCGCCAGCGGACTGGATGAGGGGGTAGATACGCAGTATTTT; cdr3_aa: CASGLDEGVDTQYF
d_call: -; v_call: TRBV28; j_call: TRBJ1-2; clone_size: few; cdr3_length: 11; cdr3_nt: TGTGCCATCAGACCCGGGAGTGGCTACACCTTC; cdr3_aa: CAIRPGSGYTF
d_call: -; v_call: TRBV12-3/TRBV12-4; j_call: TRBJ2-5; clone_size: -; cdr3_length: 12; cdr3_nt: TGTGCCAGCAGTTTTTTATACAAGACCCAGTACTTC; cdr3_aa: CASSFLYKTQYF
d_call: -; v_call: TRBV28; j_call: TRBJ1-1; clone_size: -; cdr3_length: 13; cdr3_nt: TGTGCCAGCAGTTTCCCGGGTGCTACTGAAGCTTTCTTT; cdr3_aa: CASSFPGATEAFF
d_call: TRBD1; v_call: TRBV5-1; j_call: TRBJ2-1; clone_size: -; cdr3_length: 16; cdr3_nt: TGCGCCAGCAGCTTGGAATCCGTACAGGGGTTCGGTGAGCAGTTCTTC; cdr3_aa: CASSLESVQGFGEQFF
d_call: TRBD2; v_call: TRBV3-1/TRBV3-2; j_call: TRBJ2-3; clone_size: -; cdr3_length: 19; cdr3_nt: TGTGCCAGCAGCCAAGTGATAGCGGGGGATTATCGGGGCACAGATACGCAGTATTTT; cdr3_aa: CASSQVIAGDYRGTDTQYF
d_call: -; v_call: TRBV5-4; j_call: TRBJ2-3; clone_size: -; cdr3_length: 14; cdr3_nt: TGTGCCAGCAGCTTGGACCGCACGCTAAATACGCAGTATTTT; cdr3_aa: CASSLDRTLNTQYF
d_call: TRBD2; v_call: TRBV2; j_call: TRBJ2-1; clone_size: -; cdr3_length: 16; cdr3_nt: TGTGCCAGCAGCCCTGAGGGACTAGCGGGGGCGTCGGGGCAGTTCTTC; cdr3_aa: CASSPEGLAGASGQFF
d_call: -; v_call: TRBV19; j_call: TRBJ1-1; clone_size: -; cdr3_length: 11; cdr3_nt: TGTGCCAGTAGGTCCGGCAGGGGAGCTTTCTTT; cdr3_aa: CASRSGRGAFF
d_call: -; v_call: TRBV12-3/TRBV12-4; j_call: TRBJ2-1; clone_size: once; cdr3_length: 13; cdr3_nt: TGTGCCAGCAGTTCTGACTACTACAATGAGCAGTTCTTC; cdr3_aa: CASSSDYYNEQFF
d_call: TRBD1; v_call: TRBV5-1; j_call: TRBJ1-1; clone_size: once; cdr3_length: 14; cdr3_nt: TGCGCCAGCAGCTCGGGACAGGGAAACACTGAAGCTTTCTTT; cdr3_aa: CASSSGQGNTEAFF